In this sample, the clone carrying this T cell receptor (beta chain) turned up many times. The target antigen is unknown. After removal of 4 bases from V and 3 bases from J, the junction contained 14 bases not matched to a gene. The CDR3 covers 18 residues. This specimen belongs to a study of T cells after yellow fever vaccination. 5'RACE template switching produced TCR cDNA carrying a universal primer site and UMIs. MiXCR, applied by TCRdb to the 5' RACE reads, yields one record per CDR3 protein. The sample carries 300,000 to 350,000 distinct CDR3 sequences, approximately 4% recorded once. Study results and limitations: Faster peaking, at day 5 versus 15, marked a secondary response that was weaker. Repertoires obtained by FACS sorting could include abundant clonotypes that entered as contaminants from the bulk population. Booster sampling recovered most clones from primary vaccination (about 97% CD4, around 88% CD8).

The V gene is TRBV12-3 or TRBV12-4, the J gene TRBJ2-1; 8 positions match TRBD1. The sequence was collected from a man aged 18-30 years who received the YFV17D yellow fever vaccine. The sample consisted of PBMCs, taken 15 days after the yellow fever booster vaccination. For the CDR3, the DNA is TGTGCCAGCAGTTCTACGGGCAGGGGGCTTTCGTTCTACAATGAGCAGTTCTTC. Its protein product is CASSSTGRGLSFYNEQFF.